These 3 T cell receptor beta chains share one sample of origin, sequenced in a study of CD8+CD57+ T cells in acquired aplastic anemia. Genomic DNA, serving as template, underwent TCR beta VDJ and CDR3 profiling. Each CDR3 protein is one row after TCRdb ran MiXCR on the reads. Of about 180,000 distinct CDR3 sequences listed, approximately 48% are singletons. Selection for sequencing was limited to patients who had shown CD8+CD57+ cell expansion by flow cytometry. The source material was sorted CD4+, CD8+, or CD8+CD57+ T cells (not recorded which) from PBMCs. All receptors come from a human donor with aplastic anemia.

This chain connects TRBV7-9 to TRBJ1-2; D gene uncertain. V was clipped by 5 bases and J by 6 bases, with 10 bases between them. CDR1 SEHNR and CDR2 FQNEAQ come from the germline V gene (reference sequence). The CDR3 extends over 12 amino acids. The CDR3: CASSPYSNGYTF. In DNA form, the CDR3 reads TGTGCCAGCAGCCCCTACAGTAATGGCTACACCTTC.

This clonotype was picked up many times. This chain joins TRBV6-1 and TRBJ2-1; maybe TRBD1 (5 bases). CDR1 is MNHNS and CDR2 is SASEGT in the germline V gene. The length of the CDR3 is 16 residues. V lost 5 bases and J 7 bases, leaving 21 bases between the germline ends. The CDR3: CASSPGNRPFGNEQFF. The CDR3 DNA reads TGTGCCAGCAGTCCCGGTAACAGGCCCTTTGGTAATGAGCAGTTCTTC.

This clonotype was recorded at least ten times. The chain joins TRBV7-3 to TRBJ1-4; 7 bases are a match to TRBD1. The CDR3 is made up of 15 amino acids. The junction had 5 bases not matched to a gene; V was cut back by 4 bases and J by 3 bases. Germline V lookup: CDR1 SGHTA, CDR2 FQGTGA. The CDR3 DNA reads as TGTGCCAGCAGCTCCCCCGGGACAGCTAATGAAAAACTGTTTTTT. The encoded protein is CASSSPGTANEKLFF.